This T cell receptor (beta chain) originates from a study of cytomegalovirus exposure and HLA in healthy donors. Study-level points and caveats: Immune exposure information available was restricted to CMV serostatus. TCR beta chain V- and J-gene trimming was linked, in a later analysis, to a missense variant in DCLRE1C.

In regard to this clone: What it binds is unknown.

These donors counted as nominally healthy when sampled, but unrecorded immune exposures were likely. The CDR3 is made up of 14 amino acids. V was pared by 5 bases and J by 4 bases, with 11 bases between. CDR1 and CDR2 (germline): MGHRA, YSYEKL. PCR amplification relied on 60 Vbeta primers (plus 13 Jbeta primers). Per the original methods: Later analysis identified 88 million or so unique TCR beta chains, 10 million to 12 million shared. The assay was immunoSEQ multiplex PCR, and TCRdb's table has in-frame clones only and misses some. That table furnishes V, J and clone size, whereas the DNA furnished D and trimming. The sample table sets out under 200,000 clones.

Sequenced material: PBMCs. This clonotype originated in a woman aged 18-29 years in good health and CMV-seropositive. The V call is TRBV4-1, the J call TRBJ1-4; D not resolved. CDR3 sequence: CASSSHPINEKLFF. In DNA, the CDR3 is TGCGCCAGCAGCTCACATCCGATTAATGAAAAACTGTTTTTT.